The present T cell receptor (beta chain) was sequenced within a study of cytomegalovirus exposure and HLA in healthy donors. In the study overall: Unique TCR beta sequences numbering approximately 120 million came from 150 million to 200 million T cells in an earlier analysis.

This PCR relied on a set of 60 Vbeta primers and 13 Jbeta primers. This table comes from immunoSEQ multiplex PCR, and its TCRdb copy is limited to in-frame clones, with some not included. Among roughly 170,000 clones listed, about 77% were seen once. The count of this clone is one. Its target is unknown. Study-level points and caveats: It was in a later analysis that TCR association rates were seen to vary by HLA locus, highest for DRB1 and lowest for HLA-C.

This sequence originates from a man aged 25-45 years in good health and CMV-seronegative. Sequenced sample: PBMCs.

The CDR3 loop reads CASSRDTNQPQHF. The CDR3, as DNA: TGTGCCAGCAGTAGAGACACAAATCAGCCCCAGCATTTT. V is TRBV28 and J is TRBJ1-5; D remains ambiguous. V was shortened by 5 bases and J by 4 bases, with 9 bases between the two germline ends. CDR3 length: 13 residues. The germline gives CDR1 MDHEN, CDR2 SYDVKM.